This TCR beta chain was captured by sequencing in a study of shared clonotypes between healthy human individuals. Approximately 100 million PBMCs per unsorted sample were used for genomic DNA. CDR3 length: 13 amino acids. Trimming removed 5 bases from V and 4 bases from J, with 11 bases in between. CDR1 SGHAT and CDR2 FQNNGV come from the germline V gene. Study outcomes and limitations: The sole specimen, blood, was sampled, and tissue repertoires likely differ.

Ten immunoSEQ deep assay plates held the unsorted PBMC DNA. Generated by immunoSEQ multiplex PCR, the TCRdb table keeps only in-frame clones and is missing some. The table includes about 520,000 clones, over 70% detected once. A word on this clone: The antigen is not known.

Sequenced material: PBMCs. This clonotype originated in a middle-aged woman in good health. Some clones in this sample may be carry-over from other donors' samples. The chain couples TRBV11-2 to TRBJ1-1; D possibly corresponds to TRBD1 (6 bases). CDR3 region: CASSMGGRTEAFF. CDR3 nucleotides: TGTGCCAGCAGCATGGGGGGCCGCACTGAAGCTTTCTTT.